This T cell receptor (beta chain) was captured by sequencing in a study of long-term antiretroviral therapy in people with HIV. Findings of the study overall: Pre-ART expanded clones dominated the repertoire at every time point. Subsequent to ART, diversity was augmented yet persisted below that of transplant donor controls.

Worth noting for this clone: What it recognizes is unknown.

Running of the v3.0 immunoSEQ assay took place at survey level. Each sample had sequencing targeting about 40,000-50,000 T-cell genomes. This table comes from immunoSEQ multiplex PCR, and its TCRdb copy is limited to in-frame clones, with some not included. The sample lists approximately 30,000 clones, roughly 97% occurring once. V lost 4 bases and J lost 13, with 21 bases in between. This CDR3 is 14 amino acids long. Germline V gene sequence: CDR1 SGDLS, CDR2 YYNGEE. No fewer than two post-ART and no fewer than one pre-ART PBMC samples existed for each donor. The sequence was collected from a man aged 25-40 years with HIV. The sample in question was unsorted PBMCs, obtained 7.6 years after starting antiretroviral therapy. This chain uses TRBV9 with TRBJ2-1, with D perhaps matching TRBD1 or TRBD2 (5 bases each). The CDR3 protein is CASSPSARGVFQFF. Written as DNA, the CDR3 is TGTGCCAGCAGCCCCTCGGCCCGGGGCGTATTTCAGTTCTTC.